One T cell receptor (beta chain) is described in this entry. What it binds is unknown. Unrecorded immune exposures were likely, despite nominal health at sampling. This entry comes from a study of cytomegalovirus exposure and HLA in healthy donors. Study-level results: As immune exposure information, only CMV serostatus was available. In a later analysis, productive TCRs from donors in an Asian-associated ancestry cluster reportedly carried fewer N-insertions than the cohort mean.

PCR primers comprised 60 Vbeta and 13 Jbeta primers. TCRdb's table, derived via immunoSEQ multiplex PCR, lists solely in-frame clones and lacks some. Seen here are fewer than 200,000 clones, less than 90% observed once, and the top ten hold 4.5% to 5.5%. V dropped 4 bases and J dropped 7; count of bases not matched to a gene: 14. Germline CDR1 LGHNA, CDR2 YSLEER. The CDR3 consists of 17 residues. The clonotype originates from a woman between 45 and 65 years old in good health and CMV-seropositive. The chain combines TRBV4-3 with TRBJ2-1, with 9 bases matching TRBD2. Sequencing input: PBMCs. The chain's CDR3 is CASSRSHSGSTNNEQFF. The CDR3 DNA sequence: TGCGCCAGCAGCCGGTCCCATAGCGGGAGCACAAATAATGAGCAGTTCTTC.